This T cell receptor beta chain was found in a study of Graves' ophthalmopathy and Graves' hyperthyroidism. Study-level background: Absence of ophthalmopathy within 18 months of follow-up defined stable hyperthyroidism. The study, taken as a whole, reports: For predicting ophthalmopathy progression, the model had about 66% sensitivity and roughly 72% specificity. For separating ophthalmopathy from stable hyperthyroidism, a 13-signature model gave under 90% sensitivity and approximately 80% specificity.

Regarding this clonotype: The target antigen is unknown.

Per the germline V gene, CDR1 is SGDLS and CDR2 is YYNGEE. J gave up 4 bases and V 4 bases, and 18 bases lay outside the gene matches. This CDR3 contains 19 residues. Patients were excluded if they had other autoimmune diseases or uncontrolled infections, and likewise if pregnancy or lactation applied. The authors amplified TCR beta CDR3 regions from RNA transcripts. After a first-round RT-PCR with HTBI primers, a second-round multiplex PCR was run. TCRdb used MiXCR to reprocess the multiplex PCR reads, holding one entry per CDR3 protein. This table holds around 1.1 million distinct CDR3 sequences, about 36% found once.

The specimen sequenced was peripheral blood or thyroid tissue (not recorded which). The genes are TRBV9 and TRBJ2-5; 11 nucleotides match TRBD2. The TCR comes from an adult man with Graves' hyperthyroidism. CDR3 in DNA: TGTGCCAGCAGCCACGGACCCCTAGGTAGCGGGGGGGGTGCAGAGACCCAGTACTTC. It encodes CASSHGPLGSGGGAETQYF.